The 16 T cell receptor beta chains below come from one sample, sequenced in a study of vaccination effects on CD4 cells after COVID-19. Sequenced by immunoSEQ multiplex PCR; TCRdb stores in-frame clones only, minus some. The profile shows approximately 8,900 clones, approximately 72% of them singletons. Sequencing followed a ViraFEST assay step that expanded antigen-specific CD4+ T cells with viral peptide pools. Culture lasted about 10 days before CD4+ T cell isolation. No antigens are known for them. The material was CD4+ T cells from PBMCs cultured with HCoV-229E spike peptides, obtained before COVID-19 vaccination. The source is a human donor who received a COVID-19 vaccine.

V is TRBV12-3 or TRBV12-4 and J is TRBJ2-7; D is perhaps TRBD2 (6 bases). V dropped 0 bases and J dropped 11 bases, with 11 bases sitting between them. This CDR3 has 12 amino acids. The CDR3 loop is CASSLATREKYF. CDR3 nucleotide sequence: TGTGCCAGCAGTTTAGCGACCCGGGAGAAGTACTTC.

This chain connects TRBV11-2 to TRBJ1-4; possibly TRBD1 for D (5 bases). The length of the CDR3 is 15 residues. CDR1 is SGHAT, CDR2 FQNNGV, per germline. V dropped 2 bases and J dropped 4 bases, with 11 bases sitting between them. The CDR3 bases are TGTGCCAGCAGCTTAAATCAGGGCCTTAATGAAAAACTGTTTTTT. This gives the protein CASSLNQGLNEKLFF.

This chain links TRBV3-1 (or the pseudogene TRBV3-2) with TRBJ2-7; 7 bases agree with TRBD2. Trimming removed 4 bases from V and 6 bases from J; junction bases left unmatched: 15. The CDR3 runs 16 residues. Germline CDR1 LGHDT, CDR2 YNNKEL (reference sequence). The CDR3: CASSLTRGGGGLEQYF. CDR3 coding DNA: TGTGCCAGCAGCCTCACAAGAGGCGGGGGAGGTCTCGAGCAGTACTTC.

This clone was seen only a few times. The chain combines TRBV2 with TRBJ1-5; maybe TRBD1 (6 bases). V was shortened by 7 bases and J by 0 bases, with 13 bases between the two germline ends. The CDR3 length is 15 residues. From germline, CDR1 is SNHLY and CDR2 FYNNEI. The CDR3: CASTVLDSSNQPQHF. CDR3 DNA sequence: TGTGCCAGCACAGTCCTGGACAGTAGCAATCAGCCCCAGCATTTT.

The chain joins TRBV4-1 to TRBJ2-2; D is possibly TRBD1 (6 bases). Germline CDR1 is MGHRA and CDR2 is YSYEKL. The germline V and J ends were trimmed by 6 bases and 2 bases, with 16 bases remaining between them. This CDR3 is built from 16 residues. The CDR3: CASRHMTGPNTGELFF. The CDR3 DNA follows: TGCGCCAGCAGACACATGACAGGACCCAACACCGGGGAGCTGTTTTTT.

The rearrangement joins TRBV20-1 to TRBJ1-4, with D unclear. This CDR3 spans 11 amino acids. Germline-derived CDR1 and CDR2 are DFQATT and SNEGSKA (reference sequence). Trimming removed 5 bases at V and 8 bases at J, with 9 bases between. In DNA form, the CDR3 reads TGCAGTGCTGCCCAGCAAGAAAAACTGTTTTTT. Translation gives CSAAQQEKLFF.

This clone was observed a handful of times. The chain is built from TRBV5-1 and TRBJ2-7; 10 bases agree with TRBD2. Germline V CDR1 and CDR2: SGHRS, YFSETQ. Trimming at V came to 2 bases and at J to 0 bases, leaving 2 bases not matched to a gene. This CDR3 region has 15 residues. As DNA, the CDR3 is TGCGCCAGCAGCTTCCTAGCGGGGGACTCCTACGAGCAGTACTTC. Amino acid sequence: CASSFLAGDSYEQYF.

V and J are TRBV27 and TRBJ1-5; D not resolved. Germline-derived CDR1 and CDR2 are MNHEY and SMNVEV (reference sequence). This CDR3 is built from 13 residues. Deletions cut 5 bases from V and 0 bases from J, with 5 bases between. The CDR3 loop is CASSRFSNQPQHF. CDR3 bases: TGTGCCAGCAGTCGTTTTAGCAATCAGCCCCAGCATTTT.

A note on this clone: The sample holds other DNA sequences that translate to the same CDR3. The chain has TRBV5-4 and TRBJ2-5; 14 positions agree with TRBD2. J was trimmed by 3 bases and V by 4 bases; bases with no gene match: 8. The CDR3 loop spans 17 amino acids. The germline gives CDR1 SGHNT, CDR2 YYREEE (reference sequence). The CDR3 reads CASSPGLAGGPEETQYF. The CDR3 bases are TGTGCCAGCAGCCCCGGACTAGCGGGAGGCCCTGAAGAGACCCAGTACTTC. Together with reference TRBV5-4 and TRBJ2-5, the CDR3 gives the full variable domain: ETGVTQSPTHLIKTRGQQVTLRCSSQSGHNTVSWYQQALGQGPQFIFQYYREEENGRGNFPPRFSGLQFPNYSSELNVNALELDDSALYLCASSPGLAGGPEETQYFGPGTRLLVL.

This clone was seen a few times. The rearrangement links TRBV5-1 to TRBJ1-2; a possible D gene is TRBD1 (6 bases). The CDR3 runs to 15 residues. Germline CDR1 is SGHRS and CDR2 is YFSETQ. V was clipped by 0 bases and J by 3 bases, with 12 bases between them. CDR3 in DNA: TGCGCCAGCAGCTTGGATTCTCAGGGGCACTATGGCTACACCTTC. Translating gives CASSLDSQGHYGYTF.

This clone was observed a few times. This chain uses TRBV27 with TRBJ1-3; tentatively, D is TRBD1 (6 bases). The CDR3 has 17 residues. Germline assignment: CDR1 MNHEY and CDR2 SMNVEV (reference sequence). The V and J ends lost 6 bases and 5 bases respectively, with 23 bases between them. The CDR3, as DNA: TGTGCCAGCAGCCGGAAGTGGGGGGGGCAATCCAGAAACACCATATATTTT. This codes for CASSRKWGGQSRNTIYF.

This chain links TRBV18 with TRBJ1-1; a possible D gene is TRBD1 (6 bases). V gave up 4 bases and J gave up 5 bases, with 20 bases separating them. The germline gives CDR1 KGHSH, CDR2 LQKENI. This CDR3 spans 16 amino acids. In DNA, the CDR3 is TGTGCCAGCTCACGGAACGCGGGGGGCTATAGGACTGAAGCTTTCTTT. This sequence encodes CASSRNAGGYRTEAFF. Together with reference TRBV18 and TRBJ1-1, the CDR3 gives the full variable domain: NAGVMQNPRHLVRRRGQEARLRCSPMKGHSHVYWYRQLPEEGLKFMVYLQKENIIDESGMPKERFSAEFPKEGPSILRIQQVVRGDSAAYFCASSRNAGGYRTEAFFGQGTRLTVV.

The chain joins TRBV2 to TRBJ1-2, with TRBD1 identical over 12 bases. Germline V lookup: CDR1 SNHLY, CDR2 FYNNEI. The J segment lost 7 bases and the V segment lost 6 bases, leaving 6 bases of the junction unmatched. The CDR3 spans 14 residues. In DNA, the CDR3 is TGTGCCAGCAGACGGGACAGGGGGCTTGGTGGCTACACCTTC. Amino acid sequence: CASRRDRGLGGYTF.

The CDR3 DNA is TGTGCCAGCTCACCCGGACAGGGAGATTGGGCTTTCTTT. It codes for CASSPGQGDWAFF. The chain couples TRBV18 to TRBJ1-1, with 8 bases matching TRBD1. The CDR3 is 13 residues long. Germline-derived CDR1 and CDR2 are KGHSH and LQKENI. The trim removed 3 bases at V and 11 bases at J, leaving 8 bases unmatched.

This clone has a single count. V gene TRBV27 combines with J gene TRBJ2-5; 9 bases match TRBD1. The CDR3 contains 15 residues. The V segment lost 5 bases and the J segment 4 bases; nucleotides outside the gene matches: 8. CDR1 MNHEY and CDR2 SMNVEV come from the germline V gene (reference sequence). The CDR3 here is CASSPGQGNAETQYF. CDR3 in DNA: TGTGCCAGCAGTCCCGGACAGGGGAATGCAGAGACCCAGTACTTC.

V gene TRBV24-1 combines with J gene TRBJ1-5, with D possibly TRBD1 on 5 matching bases. V was clipped by 3 bases and J by 5 bases, with 13 bases between them. This CDR3 contains 15 residues. Germline V gene data show CDR1 as KGHDR and CDR2 as SFDVKD. The CDR3 region has the DNA TGTGCCACCAGTGATCCGGGGGGGACGGATCAGCCCCAGCATTTT. It codes for CATSDPGGTDQPQHF.